Below, 7 T cell receptor beta chains from the same sample are listed, as sequenced in a study of breast tumors, draining lymph nodes, adjacent tissues. Breast cancer patients provided tissue from their axillary draining lymph nodes. TCRdb independently ran MiXCR on the multiplex PCR reads; one entry per CDR3 protein. This sample carries approximately 280,000 distinct CDR3 sequences, around 30% of them seen once, and the ten largest clones take over 0.95%. The material sequenced was axillary lymph node tissue. These receptor sequences come from a female donor with breast cancer. Some clones in this sample may be carry-over from other donors' samples.

Of note for this clonotype: One base away lies a much larger clone, so this may be a sequencing read error. The chain employs TRBV7-9 and TRBJ2-7; TRBD1 might be the D (5 bases). Deletions cut 8 bases from V and 5 bases from J, with 10 bases between. This CDR3 spans 11 amino acids. The germline CDR1 and CDR2 sequences are SEHNR and FQNEAQ (reference sequence). This CDR3 reads CASSPGHEQYF. DNA for the CDR3: TGTGCCAGCTCACCAGGGCACGAGCAGTACTTC.

There are many counts of this clonotype. The junction departs from germline at one end; a sequencing error may be responsible. The chain employs TRBV2 and TRBJ2-7; D remains unclear. This CDR3 has 12 residues. From germline, CDR1 is SNHLY and CDR2 FYNNEI. CDR3 region: CASSDAIYGQYF. CDR3 nucleotide sequence: TGTGCCAGCAGTGATGCCATCTACGGGCAGTACTTC. Filled out from reference TRBV2 and TRBJ2-7, the complete variable domain reads EPEVTQTPSHQVTQMGQEVILRCVPISNHLYFYWYRQILGQKVEFLVSFYNNEISEKSEIFDDQFSVERPDGSNFTLKIRSTKLEDSAMYFCASSDAIYGQYFGPGTRLTVT.

Ten or more counts support this clonotype. The rearrangement links TRBV20-1 to TRBJ2-1; D may be TRBD2 (6 bases). V was cut by 0 bases and J by 3 bases, with 15 bases left in between. The CDR3 consists of 16 residues. CDR1 and CDR2 from the germline V gene are DFQATT and SNEGSKA (reference sequence). CDR3: CSARDGRRGRYNEQFF. The CDR3 DNA sequence: TGCAGTGCTAGAGATGGGAGGCGGGGACGCTACAATGAGCAGTTCTTC.

This chain joins TRBV3-1 and TRBJ2-3; TRBD2 is a possible D gene (6 bases). Per the germline V gene, CDR1 is LGHDT and CDR2 is YNNKEL (reference sequence). V lost 3 bases and J lost 0, with 16 bases in between. This CDR3 is 17 amino acids long. The CDR3 loop is CASSQARLVTSTDTQYF. The CDR3 bases are TGTGCCAGCAGCCAGGCCCGACTAGTTACTAGCACAGATACGCAGTATTTT.

The chain joins TRBV14 to TRBJ2-2; 9 nucleotides align to TRBD2. Germline lookup yields CDR1 SGHDN and CDR2 FVKESK. The CDR3 covers 18 residues. The trim removed 0 bases at V and 5 bases at J, leaving 10 bases unmatched. CDR3 bases: TGTGCCAGCAGCCAAGATATTCTAGCGGGATATCTTACCGGGGAGCTGTTTTTT. Protein: CASSQDILAGYLTGELFF.

This clonotype has more than one count but fewer than ten. The chain couples TRBV6-2 or TRBV6-3 to TRBJ2-7; perhaps D is TRBD1 or TRBD2 (6 bases each). Germline V gives CDR1 MNHEY, CDR2 SVGEGT. V dropped 0 bases and J dropped 4 bases, with 19 bases sitting between them. This CDR3 is 17 amino acids long. The CDR3 here is CASSYSKGQPGTYEQYF. The CDR3 region has the DNA TGTGCCAGCAGTTACTCGAAAGGACAGCCCGGGACTTACGAGCAGTACTTC.

Only one count was recorded for this clonotype. V is TRBV25-1 and J is TRBJ1-6; 7 nucleotides match TRBD1. This CDR3 spans 15 amino acids. Germline V gene lookup returns CDR1 MGHDK and CDR2 SYGVNS. Losses at the gene ends were 4 bases for V and 8 bases for J; bases not matched to a gene: 8. The CDR3 DNA reads as TGTGCCAGCAGTGCTAGTCCGGGACAGTATTCACCCCTCCACTTT. Translated, it gives CASSASPGQYSPLHF.